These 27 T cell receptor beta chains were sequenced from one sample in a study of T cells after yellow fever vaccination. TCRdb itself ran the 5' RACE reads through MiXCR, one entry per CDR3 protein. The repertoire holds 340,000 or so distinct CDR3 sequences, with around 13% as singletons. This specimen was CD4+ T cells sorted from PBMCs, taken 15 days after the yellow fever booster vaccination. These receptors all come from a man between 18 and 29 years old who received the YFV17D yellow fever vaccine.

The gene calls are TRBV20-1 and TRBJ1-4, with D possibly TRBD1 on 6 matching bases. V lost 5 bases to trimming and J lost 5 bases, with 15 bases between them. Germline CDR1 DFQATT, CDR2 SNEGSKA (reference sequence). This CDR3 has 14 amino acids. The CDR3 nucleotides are TGCAGTGCTCGAAATACAGGGAAAAATGAAAAACTGTTTTTT. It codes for CSARNTGKNEKLFF.

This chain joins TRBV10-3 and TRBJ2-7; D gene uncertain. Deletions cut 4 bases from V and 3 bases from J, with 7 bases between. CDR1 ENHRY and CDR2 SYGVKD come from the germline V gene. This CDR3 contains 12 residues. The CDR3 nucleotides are TGTGCCATCAGTGGAGGCAGCTACGAGCAGTACGTC. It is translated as CAISGGSYEQYV.

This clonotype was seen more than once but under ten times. The CDR3 loop is CASSPAGTTDTQYF. DNA for the CDR3: TGCGCCAGCAGCCCCGCTGGAACGACAGATACGCAGTATTTT. V usage is TRBV4-3 and J usage is TRBJ2-3; D uncertain. CDR1 is LGHNA and CDR2 is YSLEER in the germline V gene. The CDR3 extends over 14 amino acids. Trimming stripped 4 bases from V and 3 bases from J, with 11 bases between.

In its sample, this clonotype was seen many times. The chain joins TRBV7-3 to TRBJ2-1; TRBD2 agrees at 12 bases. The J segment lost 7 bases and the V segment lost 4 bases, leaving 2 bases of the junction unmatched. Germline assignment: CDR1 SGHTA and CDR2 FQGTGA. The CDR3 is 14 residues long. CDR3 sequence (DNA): TGTGCCAGCAGCTCTAGCGGGGGGGTAAATGAGCAGTTCTTC. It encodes CASSSSGGVNEQFF.

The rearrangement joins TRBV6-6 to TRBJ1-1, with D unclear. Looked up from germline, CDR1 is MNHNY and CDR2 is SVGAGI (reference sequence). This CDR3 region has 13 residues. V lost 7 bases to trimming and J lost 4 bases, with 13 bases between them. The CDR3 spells CASTISMSTEAFF. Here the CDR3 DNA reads TGTGCCAGCACCATCTCCATGAGCACTGAAGCTTTCTTT.

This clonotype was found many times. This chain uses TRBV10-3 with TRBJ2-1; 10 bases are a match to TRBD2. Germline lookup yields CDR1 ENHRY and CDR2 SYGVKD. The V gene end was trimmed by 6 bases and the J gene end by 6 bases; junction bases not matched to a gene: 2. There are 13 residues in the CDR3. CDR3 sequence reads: CAIRAGGPNEQFF. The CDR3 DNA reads TGTGCCATCAGAGCGGGGGGGCCCAATGAGCAGTTCTTC.

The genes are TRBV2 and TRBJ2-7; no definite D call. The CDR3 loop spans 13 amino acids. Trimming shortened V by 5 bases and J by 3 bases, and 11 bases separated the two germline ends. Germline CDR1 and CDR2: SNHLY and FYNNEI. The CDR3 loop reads CASSPQNYYEQYV. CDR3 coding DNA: TGTGCCAGCAGTCCACAGAATTACTACGAGCAGTACGTC.

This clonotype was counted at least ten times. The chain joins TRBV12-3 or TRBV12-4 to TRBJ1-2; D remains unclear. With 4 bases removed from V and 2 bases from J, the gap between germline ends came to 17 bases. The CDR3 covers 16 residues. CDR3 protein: CASSSKDRMRNYGYTF. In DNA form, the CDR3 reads TGTGCCAGCAGTTCCAAGGACCGTATGAGAAACTATGGCTACACCTTC.

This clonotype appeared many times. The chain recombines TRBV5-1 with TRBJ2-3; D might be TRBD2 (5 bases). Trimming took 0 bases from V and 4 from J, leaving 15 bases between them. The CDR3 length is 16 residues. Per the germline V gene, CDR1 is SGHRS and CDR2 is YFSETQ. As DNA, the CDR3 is TGCGCCAGCAGCTTGGGGGCGGATGGACTCCCAGATACGCAGTATTTT. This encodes CASSLGADGLPDTQYF.

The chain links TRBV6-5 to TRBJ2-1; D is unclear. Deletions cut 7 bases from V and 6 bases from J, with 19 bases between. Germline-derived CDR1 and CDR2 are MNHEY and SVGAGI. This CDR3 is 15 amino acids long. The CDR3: CASTRGIHSLNEQFF. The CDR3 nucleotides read TGTGCCAGCACCCGAGGAATCCACTCACTCAATGAGCAGTTCTTC.

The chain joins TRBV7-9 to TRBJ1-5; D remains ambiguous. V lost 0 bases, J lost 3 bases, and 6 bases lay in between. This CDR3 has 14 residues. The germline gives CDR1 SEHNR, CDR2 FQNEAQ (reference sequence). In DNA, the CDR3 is TGTGCCAGCAGCTTAGCCAGCTACAATCAGCCCCAGCATTTT. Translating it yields CASSLASYNQPQHF. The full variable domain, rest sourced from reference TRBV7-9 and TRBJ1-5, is DTGVSQNPRHKITKRGQNVTFRCDPISEHNRLYWYRQTLGQGPEFLTYFQNEAQLEKSRLLSDRFSAERPKGSFSTLEIQRTEQGDSAMYLCASSLASYNQPQHFGDGTRLSIL.

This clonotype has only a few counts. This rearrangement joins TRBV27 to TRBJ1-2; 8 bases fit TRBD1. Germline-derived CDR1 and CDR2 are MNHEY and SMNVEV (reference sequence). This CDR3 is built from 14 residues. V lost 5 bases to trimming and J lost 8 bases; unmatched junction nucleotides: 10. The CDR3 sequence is CASSLDRVGRGYTF. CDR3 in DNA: TGTGCCAGCAGTCTGGACAGGGTGGGGAGAGGCTACACCTTC.

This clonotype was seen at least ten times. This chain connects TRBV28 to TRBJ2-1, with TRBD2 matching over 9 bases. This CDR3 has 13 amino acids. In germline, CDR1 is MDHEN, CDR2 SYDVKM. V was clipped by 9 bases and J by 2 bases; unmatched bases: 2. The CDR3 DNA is TGTGCCAGTTCTAGCGGGGCCTACAATGAGCAGTTCTTC. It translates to CASSSGAYNEQFF.

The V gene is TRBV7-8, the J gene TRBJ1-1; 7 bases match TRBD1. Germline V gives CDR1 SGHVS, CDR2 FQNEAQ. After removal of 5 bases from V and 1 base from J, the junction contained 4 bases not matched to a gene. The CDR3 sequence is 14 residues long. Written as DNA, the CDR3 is TGTGCCAGCAGCCAATACAGGGGGAACACTGAAGCTTTCTTT. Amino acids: CASSQYRGNTEAFF.

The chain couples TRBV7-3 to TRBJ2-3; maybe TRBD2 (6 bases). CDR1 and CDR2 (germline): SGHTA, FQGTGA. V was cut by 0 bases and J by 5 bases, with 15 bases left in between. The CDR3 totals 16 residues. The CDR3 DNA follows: TGTGCCAGCAGCTTAACGGGGGGATCCCCCGGAGATACGCAGTATTTT. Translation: CASSLTGGSPGDTQYF.

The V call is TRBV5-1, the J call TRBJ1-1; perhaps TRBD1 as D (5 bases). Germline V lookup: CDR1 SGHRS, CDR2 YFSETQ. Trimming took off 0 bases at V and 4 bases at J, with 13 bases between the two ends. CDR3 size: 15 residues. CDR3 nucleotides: TGCGCCAGCAGCTTGGACGGGGCGAAGGGCACTGAAGCTTTCTTT. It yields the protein CASSLDGAKGTEAFF. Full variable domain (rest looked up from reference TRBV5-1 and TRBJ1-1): KAGVTQTPRYLIKTRGQQVTLSCSPISGHRSVSWYQQTPGQGLQFLFEYFSETQRNKGNFPGRFSGRQFSNSRSEMNVSTLELGDSALYLCASSLDGAKGTEAFFGQGTRLTVV.

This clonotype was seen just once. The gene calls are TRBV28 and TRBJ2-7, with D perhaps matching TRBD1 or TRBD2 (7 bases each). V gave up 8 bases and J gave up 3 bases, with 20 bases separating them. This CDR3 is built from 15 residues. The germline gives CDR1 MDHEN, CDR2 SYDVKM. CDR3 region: CASAPGGADSYEQYV. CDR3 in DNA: TGTGCCAGCGCCCCAGGGGGGGCTGATAGCTACGAGCAGTACGTC.

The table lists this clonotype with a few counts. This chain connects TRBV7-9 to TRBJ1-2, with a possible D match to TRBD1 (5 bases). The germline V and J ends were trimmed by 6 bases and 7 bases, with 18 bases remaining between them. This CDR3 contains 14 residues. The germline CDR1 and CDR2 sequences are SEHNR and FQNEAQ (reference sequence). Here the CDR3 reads CASSLRQGVGGYTF. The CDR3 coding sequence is TGTGCCAGCAGTTTAAGACAAGGGGTTGGTGGCTACACCTTC.

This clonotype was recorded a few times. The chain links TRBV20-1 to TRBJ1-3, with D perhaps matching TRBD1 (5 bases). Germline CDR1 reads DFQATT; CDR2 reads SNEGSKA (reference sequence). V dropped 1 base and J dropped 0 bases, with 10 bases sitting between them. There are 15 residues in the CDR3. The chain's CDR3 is CSARGGRASGNTIYF. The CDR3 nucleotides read TGCAGTGCTAGAGGGGGCAGAGCCTCTGGAAACACCATATATTTT.

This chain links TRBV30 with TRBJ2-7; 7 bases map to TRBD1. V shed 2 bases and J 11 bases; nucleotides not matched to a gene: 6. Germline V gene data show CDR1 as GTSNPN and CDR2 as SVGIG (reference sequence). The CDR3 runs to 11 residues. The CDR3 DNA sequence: TGTGCCTGGAGTCGACAGGGAATGAAGTACTTC. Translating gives CAWSRQGMKYF.

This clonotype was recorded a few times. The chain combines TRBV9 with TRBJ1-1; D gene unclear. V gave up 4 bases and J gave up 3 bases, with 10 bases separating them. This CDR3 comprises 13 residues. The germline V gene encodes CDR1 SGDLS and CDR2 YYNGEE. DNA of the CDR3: TGTGCCAGCAGCCCCCACGCTGACACTGAAGCTTTCTTT. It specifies CASSPHADTEAFF.

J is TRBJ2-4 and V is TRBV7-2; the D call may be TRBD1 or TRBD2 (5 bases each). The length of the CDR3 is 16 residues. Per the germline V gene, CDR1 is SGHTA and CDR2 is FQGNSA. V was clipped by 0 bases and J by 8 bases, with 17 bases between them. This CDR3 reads CASSLAAGTSLHIQYF. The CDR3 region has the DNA TGTGCCAGCAGCTTAGCGGCAGGGACGAGTCTCCACATTCAGTACTTC.

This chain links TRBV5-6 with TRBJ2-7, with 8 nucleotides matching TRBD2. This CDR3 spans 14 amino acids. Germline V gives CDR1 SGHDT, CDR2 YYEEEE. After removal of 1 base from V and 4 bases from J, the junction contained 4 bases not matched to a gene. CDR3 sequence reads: CASSLRGGKYEQYF. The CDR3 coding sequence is TGTGCCAGCAGCTTGCGGGGGGGCAAGTACGAGCAGTACTTC.

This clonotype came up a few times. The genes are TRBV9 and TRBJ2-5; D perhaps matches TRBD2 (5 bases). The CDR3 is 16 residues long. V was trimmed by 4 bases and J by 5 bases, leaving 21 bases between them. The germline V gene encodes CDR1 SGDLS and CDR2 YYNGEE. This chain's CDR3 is CASSPRSLGEPETQYF. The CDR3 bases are TGTGCCAGCAGCCCTCGAAGCTTGGGAGAGCCGGAGACCCAGTACTTC. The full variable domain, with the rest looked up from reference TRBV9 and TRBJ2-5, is DSGVTQTPKHLITATGQRVTLRCSPRSGDLSVYWYQQSLDQGLQFLIQYYNGEERAKGNILERFSAQQFPDLHSELNLSSLELGDSALYFCASSPRSLGEPETQYFGPGTRLLVL.

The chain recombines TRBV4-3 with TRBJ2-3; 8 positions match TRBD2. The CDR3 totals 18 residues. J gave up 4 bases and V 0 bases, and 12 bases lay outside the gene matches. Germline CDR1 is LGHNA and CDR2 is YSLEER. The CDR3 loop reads CASSQDVVGGAVADTQYF. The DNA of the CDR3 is TGCGCCAGCAGCCAAGATGTGGTCGGGGGGGCTGTCGCAGATACGCAGTATTTT.

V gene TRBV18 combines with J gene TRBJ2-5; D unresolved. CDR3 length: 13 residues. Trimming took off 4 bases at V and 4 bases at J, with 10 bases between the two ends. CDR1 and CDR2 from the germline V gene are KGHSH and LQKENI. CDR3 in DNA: TGTGCCAGCTCACTCCCTCTCCCAGAGACCCAGTACTTC. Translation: CASSLPLPETQYF.

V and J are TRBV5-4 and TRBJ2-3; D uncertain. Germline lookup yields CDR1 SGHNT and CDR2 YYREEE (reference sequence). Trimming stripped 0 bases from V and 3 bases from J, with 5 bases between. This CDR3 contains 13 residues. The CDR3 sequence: CASSLEETDTQYF. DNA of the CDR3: TGTGCCAGCAGCTTGGAAGAGACAGATACGCAGTATTTT.